This T cell receptor (beta chain) was sequenced for a study of T-cell memory formation after mild COVID-19. Note on this clonotype: As yet, its antigen is unknown.

General study points: Contracting clones from day 15 to 85 showed balanced CD4/CD8; later expanders favored CD4+.

Libraries for TCRalpha and TCRbeta carried sample barcodes and unique molecular identifiers via 5'RACE. TCRdb recomputed calls from the 5' RACE reads with MiXCR, one row per CDR3 protein. The repertoire holds 300,000 to 400,000 distinct CDR3 sequences, with about a sixth as singletons. The germline CDR1 and CDR2 sequences are MNHNY and SVGAGI (reference sequence). Deletions cut 4 bases from V and 4 bases from J, with 19 bases between. The CDR3 totals 16 residues. Sample: PBMCs or a T cell subset sorted from them (not recorded which). The chain employs TRBV6-6 and TRBJ1-2; D uncertain. The clonotype was recovered from a man aged 18 to 29 who had mild COVID-19 (a few samples of this study predate the infection). Cell type and time point are not known. The CDR3 DNA follows: TGTGCCAGCAGTTTCCCAGGCGGGGTCCTCACCTATGGCTACACCTTC. It translates to CASSFPGGVLTYGYTF.